The rows below give T cell receptor beta chains drawn from one sample of a study of CD8 T cells in Susac syndrome. TCRdb called the immunoSEQ multiplex PCR reads again in MiXCR, with one record for every CDR3 protein. The data contain 150,000 to 200,000 distinct CDR3 sequences, over 85% of them singletons. Input material: CD4+ T cells from PBMCs. These receptors all come from a human donor in good health. Both conserved end residues are part of each CDR3. Fields, in order: J gene, V gene, CDR3 length, clone size, CDR3 protein. Clone size is not always given. Where it is, it says once, few, many or a class for expanded clones.

j_gene: TRBJ2-5
v_gene: TRBV29-1
len: 12
abundance: NA
CDR3aa: CSVEGDQETQYF

j_gene: TRBJ2-7
v_gene: TRBV3-1
len: 15
abundance: NA
CDR3aa: CASSQDLDRVYKQYF

j_gene: TRBJ2-7
v_gene: TRBV20-1
len: 14
abundance: NA
CDR3aa: CSARDLDRGDEQYF

j_gene: TRBJ2-2
v_gene: TRBV5-6
len: 17
abundance: NA
CDR3aa: CASSLVLAGGQSGELFF

j_gene: TRBJ1-1
v_gene: TRBV12-3/TRBV12-4
len: 13
abundance: NA
CDR3aa: CASTLRGNTEAFF

j_gene: TRBJ2-3
v_gene: TRBV2
len: 13
abundance: NA
CDR3aa: CASRSGASDTQYF

j_gene: TRBJ1-3
v_gene: TRBV5-1
len: 15
abundance: NA
CDR3aa: CASSLIGGSGNTIYF

j_gene: TRBJ1-2
v_gene: TRBV7-9
len: 13
abundance: NA
CDR3aa: CASSFRQDEGYTF

j_gene: TRBJ1-5
v_gene: TRBV2
len: 15
abundance: NA
CDR3aa: CASSSQGVIGQPQHF

j_gene: TRBJ2-3
v_gene: TRBV25-1
len: 11
abundance: NA
CDR3aa: CASSEHRTQYF

j_gene: TRBJ2-1
v_gene: TRBV2
len: 14
abundance: NA
CDR3aa: CASSDLIHHNEQFF

j_gene: TRBJ1-1
v_gene: TRBV7-9
len: 14
abundance: NA
CDR3aa: CASSSSVMNTEAFF

j_gene: TRBJ2-7
v_gene: TRBV3-1
len: 15
abundance: NA
CDR3aa: CASSQGNGETYEQYF

j_gene: TRBJ1-1
v_gene: TRBV5-1
len: 13
abundance: NA
CDR3aa: CASTLDVNTEAFF

j_gene: TRBJ2-2
v_gene: TRBV2
len: 14
abundance: NA
CDR3aa: CASSLQGATGELFF

j_gene: TRBJ1-2
v_gene: TRBV5-6
len: 15
abundance: NA
CDR3aa: CASSLQLLSTYGYTF

j_gene: TRBJ2-1
v_gene: TRBV19
len: 15
abundance: NA
CDR3aa: CASSEFEGGYNEQFF

j_gene: TRBJ2-7
v_gene: TRBV5-1
len: 13
abundance: NA
CDR3aa: CASSERTAYEQYF

j_gene: TRBJ2-1
v_gene: TRBV3-1
len: 14
abundance: once
CDR3aa: CASSRVGSRNEQFF

j_gene: TRBJ2-7
v_gene: TRBV28
len: 15
abundance: NA
CDR3aa: CASSFSGRNSYEQYF

j_gene: TRBJ2-7
v_gene: TRBV29-1
len: 15
abundance: NA
CDR3aa: CSGISLAGGSYEQYF

j_gene: TRBJ1-1
v_gene: TRBV7-2
len: 15
abundance: NA
CDR3aa: CASSLRWDSRDEAFF

j_gene: TRBJ1-5
v_gene: TRBV6-1
len: 17
abundance: NA
CDR3aa: CASSGSGQTYSNQPQHF

j_gene: TRBJ1-4
v_gene: TRBV15
len: 14
abundance: NA
CDR3aa: CATSRDTGSEKLFF

j_gene: TRBJ1-1
v_gene: TRBV5-1
len: 13
abundance: NA
CDR3aa: CASKVQGNTEAFF

j_gene: TRBJ1-2
v_gene: TRBV20-1
len: 13
abundance: NA
CDR3aa: CSARTPVRYGYTF

j_gene: TRBJ1-1
v_gene: TRBV5-1
len: 14
abundance: NA
CDR3aa: CASSLGQGVSEAFF

j_gene: TRBJ2-4
v_gene: TRBV19
len: 14
abundance: NA
CDR3aa: CASSIDQGDNIQYF

j_gene: TRBJ2-3
v_gene: TRBV7-9
len: 14
abundance: NA
CDR3aa: CASSLIRDGGTQYF

j_gene: TRBJ1-1
v_gene: TRBV7-2
len: 12
abundance: NA
CDR3aa: CASSRSGYQAFF

j_gene: TRBJ1-1
v_gene: TRBV7-9
len: 13
abundance: NA
CDR3aa: CASSLKQNTEAFF

j_gene: TRBJ1-2
v_gene: TRBV18
len: 14
abundance: NA
CDR3aa: CASSPAQGRDGYTF

j_gene: TRBJ1-1
v_gene: TRBV20-1
len: 14
abundance: NA
CDR3aa: CSARRGQGDTEAFF

j_gene: TRBJ2-7
v_gene: TRBV5-4
len: 15
abundance: NA
CDR3aa: CASSAAGGSSYEQYF

j_gene: TRBJ1-6
v_gene: TRBV2
len: 15
abundance: NA
CDR3aa: CASSIRQGSNSPLHF

j_gene: TRBJ2-7
v_gene: TRBV4-2
len: 15
abundance: NA
CDR3aa: CASSARTSPNYEQYF

j_gene: TRBJ2-5
v_gene: TRBV18
len: 16
abundance: NA
CDR3aa: CASSPPGTGGGETQYF

j_gene: TRBJ2-1
v_gene: TRBV6-2/TRBV6-3
len: 17
abundance: NA
CDR3aa: CASSYSGRGIYYNEQFF

j_gene: TRBJ2-5
v_gene: TRBV15
len: 15
abundance: NA
CDR3aa: CATSRVFGGPETQYF

j_gene: TRBJ1-3
v_gene: TRBV2
len: 12
abundance: NA
CDR3aa: CAIGDSGNTIYF

j_gene: TRBJ1-1
v_gene: TRBV20-1
len: 11
abundance: NA
CDR3aa: CSAREGMEAFF

j_gene: TRBJ2-1
v_gene: TRBV5-1
len: 14
abundance: NA
CDR3aa: CASSLGNLGNEQFF

j_gene: TRBJ2-3
v_gene: TRBV9
len: 15
abundance: NA
CDR3aa: CASSVVGTSTDTQYF

j_gene: TRBJ1-2
v_gene: TRBV9
len: 12
abundance: NA
CDR3aa: CASYREAYGYTF

j_gene: TRBJ2-3
v_gene: TRBV5-1
len: 13
abundance: NA
CDR3aa: CASSSGSTDTQYF

j_gene: TRBJ1-6
v_gene: TRBV12-3/TRBV12-4
len: 15
abundance: few
CDR3aa: CASSLESSYNSPLHF

j_gene: TRBJ1-1
v_gene: TRBV3-1
len: 16
abundance: few
CDR3aa: CASSQARGVMNTEAFF

j_gene: TRBJ2-5
v_gene: TRBV5-1
len: 15
abundance: NA
CDR3aa: CASSATGQLQETQYF